This passage covers 6 T cell receptor beta chains from one sample sequenced in a study of shared clonotypes between healthy human individuals. Measured with immunoSEQ multiplex PCR; TCRdb has only the in-frame clones, and not every one. Of about 320,000 clones listed, about nine tenths were seen once; the top ten hold about a sixth. Material: memory CD8+ T cells sorted from blood. Subset denoted: CD45RO+ cells pooled with CCR7-negative TemRA cells. The receptors were sampled from a man aged 18 to 29 in good health.

The chain carries TRBV9 and TRBJ1-1; D not certain. The V end lost 4 bases, the J end lost 0 bases, and 13 bases lay between the germline ends. CDR1 is SGDLS and CDR2 is YYNGEE in the germline V gene. The CDR3 is 15 residues long. CDR3 amino acids: CASSSEGVLNTEAFF. In DNA, the CDR3 is TGTGCCAGCAGCTCCGAGGGAGTTCTGAACACTGAAGCTTTCTTT.

The V and J genes are TRBV4-3 and TRBJ1-6; a possible D gene is TRBD1 (5 bases). Germline assignment: CDR1 LGHNA and CDR2 YSLEER. With 4 bases removed from V and 6 bases from J, the gap between germline ends came to 19 bases. CDR3 size: 17 residues. This CDR3 reads CASSRLFPRDFNSPLHF. CDR3 nucleotide sequence: TGCGCCAGCAGCCGCCTCTTTCCCCGGGACTTTAATTCACCCCTCCACTTT.

The chain combines TRBV7-8 with TRBJ2-7; D not resolved. The germline CDR1 and CDR2 sequences are SGHVS and FQNEAQ. CDR3 length equals 12 residues. The V and J ends lost 2 bases and 4 bases respectively, with 6 bases between them. CDR3 coding DNA: TGTGCCAGCAGCTTATCCCTGTACGAGCAGTACTTC. Translating gives CASSLSLYEQYF. Variable domain in full (rest from reference TRBV7-8 and TRBJ2-7): GAGVSQSPRYKVAKRGQDVALRCDPISGHVSLFWYQQALGQGPEFLTYFQNEAQLDKSGLPSDRFFAERPEGSVSTLKIQRTQQEDSAVYLCASSLSLYEQYFGPGTRLTVT.

The rearrangement links TRBV9 to TRBJ1-6; D gene ambiguous. Germline V lookup: CDR1 SGDLS, CDR2 YYNGEE. The germline V and J ends were trimmed by 3 bases and 2 bases, with 12 bases remaining between them. The CDR3 is 16 residues long. The CDR3 DNA reads TGTGCCAGCAGCGAGCGCGCAGATACCTATAATTCACCCCTCCACTTT. Residues: CASSERADTYNSPLHF. The full variable domain, with the rest looked up from reference TRBV9 and TRBJ1-6, is DSGVTQTPKHLITATGQRVTLRCSPRSGDLSVYWYQQSLDQGLQFLIQYYNGEERAKGNILERFSAQQFPDLHSELNLSSLELGDSALYFCASSERADTYNSPLHFGNGTRLTVT.

The chain joins TRBV5-1 to TRBJ2-7, with 10 nucleotides matching TRBD2. V shed 2 bases, J shed 0 bases, and the junction held 2 bases outside the gene matches. Germline loops: CDR1 SGHRS, CDR2 YFSETQ. The CDR3 contains 15 residues. CDR3 in amino acids: CASSFGLAASYEQYF. DNA of the CDR3: TGCGCCAGCAGCTTTGGACTAGCGGCCTCCTACGAGCAGTACTTC.

This chain links TRBV29-1 with TRBJ1-1; a weak D match, TRBD1 (6 bases). CDR1 SQVTM and CDR2 ANQGSEA come from the germline V gene. This CDR3 spans 15 amino acids. The V end was cut by 1 base, the J end by 1 base, with 13 bases between. CDR3 in amino acids: CSVEVGQGWNTEAFF. Here the CDR3 DNA reads TGCAGCGTTGAAGTGGGGCAGGGGTGGAACACTGAAGCTTTCTTT.